Detailed here is one TCR beta chain. This specimen belongs to a study of blood T cell repertoires in COVID-19. V was trimmed by 5 bases and J by 4 bases, leaving 11 bases between them. Looked up from germline, CDR1 is SGHVS and CDR2 is FQNEAQ. This CDR3 contains 13 residues. Produced via immunoSEQ multiplex PCR; TCRdb's table is partial and in-frame only. The sample includes tens of thousands of clones, 80% to 95% of them seen just once. The origin of this receptor is a man aged 50-59 years with COVID-19, enrolled during active disease. Sequenced material: peripheral blood. The genes are TRBV7-8 and TRBJ2-5; possibly TRBD2 for D (5 bases). The CDR3, as DNA: TGTGCCAGCAGCGCGGGCCTTTCAGAGACCCAGTACTTC. This gives the protein CASSAGLSETQYF.